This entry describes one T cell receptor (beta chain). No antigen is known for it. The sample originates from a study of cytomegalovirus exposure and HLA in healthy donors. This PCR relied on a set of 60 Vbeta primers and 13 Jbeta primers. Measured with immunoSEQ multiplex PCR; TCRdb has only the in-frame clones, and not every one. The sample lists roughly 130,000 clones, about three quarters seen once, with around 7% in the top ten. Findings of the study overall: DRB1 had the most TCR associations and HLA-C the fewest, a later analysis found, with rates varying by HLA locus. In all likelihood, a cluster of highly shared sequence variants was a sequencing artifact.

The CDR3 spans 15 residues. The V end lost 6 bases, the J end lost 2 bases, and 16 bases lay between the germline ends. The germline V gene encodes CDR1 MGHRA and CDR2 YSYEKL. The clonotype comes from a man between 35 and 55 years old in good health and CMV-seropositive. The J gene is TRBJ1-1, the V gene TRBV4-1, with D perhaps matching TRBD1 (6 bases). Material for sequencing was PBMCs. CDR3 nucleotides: TGCGCCAGCAGAATTTCAGACAGGTTAAACACTGAAGCTTTCTTT. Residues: CASRISDRLNTEAFF.